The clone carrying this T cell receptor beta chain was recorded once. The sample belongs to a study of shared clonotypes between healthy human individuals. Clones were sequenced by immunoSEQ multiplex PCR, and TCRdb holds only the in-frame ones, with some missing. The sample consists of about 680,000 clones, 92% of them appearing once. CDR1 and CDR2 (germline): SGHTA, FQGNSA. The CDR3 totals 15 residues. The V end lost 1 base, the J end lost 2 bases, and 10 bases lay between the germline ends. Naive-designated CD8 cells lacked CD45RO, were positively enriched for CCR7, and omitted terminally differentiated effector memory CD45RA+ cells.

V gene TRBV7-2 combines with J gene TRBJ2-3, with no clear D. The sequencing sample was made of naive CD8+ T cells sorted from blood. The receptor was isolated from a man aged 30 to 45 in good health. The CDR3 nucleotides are TGTGCCAGCAGCTTAGGAGGCGGACCCACAGATACGCAGTATTTT. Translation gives CASSLGGGPTDTQYF.